One sample yielded the 27 T cell receptor beta chains listed below, sequenced in a study of cytomegalovirus exposure and HLA in healthy donors. Primers: 60 Vbeta forward and 13 Jbeta reverse. TCRdb's table, derived via immunoSEQ multiplex PCR, lists solely in-frame clones and lacks some. The sample shows 55,000 to 70,000 clones, just over 85% of them seen only once. The sequenced material came from PBMCs. The receptors stem from a woman under 40 in good health and CMV-seronegative.

This rearrangement joins TRBV10-3 to TRBJ2-7; TRBD2 matches 8 bases. V trimming: 0 bases; J trimming: 2 bases; junction bases outside the gene matches: 3. Germline loops: CDR1 ENHRY, CDR2 SYGVKD. The CDR3 runs to 15 residues. DNA for the CDR3: TGTGCCATCAGTGAGTCTGTCGGGAGGGCCTACGAGCAGTACTTC. This sequence encodes CAISESVGRAYEQYF.

This chain uses TRBV25-1 with TRBJ2-2, with TRBD2 identical over 7 bases. V lost 4 bases and J lost 4; bases outside the gene matches: 12. This CDR3 has 17 residues. Germline CDR1 is MGHDK and CDR2 is SYGVNS. Here the CDR3 DNA reads TGTGCCAGCAGTGGAGGCCTCGCAGGGACTATCACCGGGGAGCTGTTTTTT. Its protein product is CASSGGLAGTITGELFF.

The genes are TRBV7-9 and TRBJ2-2; 7 nucleotides agree with TRBD1. Germline V lookup: CDR1 SEHNR, CDR2 FQNEAQ (reference sequence). With V trimmed by 3 bases and J by 7 bases, 5 bases remained unmatched. The CDR3 loop spans 14 amino acids. CDR3 sequence: CASSLVRQGGELFF. The CDR3, as DNA: TGTGCCAGCAGCTTGGTTAGACAGGGCGGGGAGCTGTTTTTT.

The chain recombines TRBV28 with TRBJ1-1; D is possibly TRBD1 (5 bases). The CDR3 covers 15 residues. V was trimmed by 6 bases and J by 2 bases, leaving 16 bases between them. Looked up from germline, CDR1 is MDHEN and CDR2 is SYDVKM. Here the CDR3 reads CASSPRRGENTEAFF. The CDR3 nucleotides are TGTGCCAGCAGCCCCCGGAGGGGCGAAAACACTGAAGCTTTCTTT.

This chain uses TRBV14 with TRBJ1-5, with D uncertain. The germline CDR1 and CDR2 sequences are SGHDN and FVKESK. V dropped 1 base and J dropped 9 bases, with 19 bases sitting between them. The CDR3 runs 16 residues. The CDR3 DNA sequence: TGTGCCAGCAGCCAAGCCTTTCCTGAGGGAGGATCGCCCCAGCATTTT. Translated: CASSQAFPEGGSPQHF.

The chain uses TRBV7-2 and TRBJ1-5, with D perhaps matching TRBD1 (5 bases). The germline CDR1 and CDR2 sequences are SGHTA and FQGNSA. V was clipped by 6 bases and J by 0 bases, with 9 bases between them. The CDR3 has 14 residues. DNA of the CDR3: TGTGCCAGCAGTCCACAGGTTAGCAATCAGCCCCAGCATTTT. It encodes CASSPQVSNQPQHF.

The chain is built from TRBV5-1 and TRBJ2-7; 9 positions agree with TRBD2. The junction had 8 bases not matched to a gene; V was cut back by 8 bases and J by 2 bases. The CDR3 is 14 residues long. Germline values: CDR1 SGHRS, CDR2 YFSETQ. The CDR3 is CASWGGLAPYEQYF. DNA for the CDR3: TGCGCCAGTTGGGGGGGACTAGCTCCCTACGAGCAGTACTTC.

The chain joins TRBV28 to TRBJ2-7, with 12 positions matching TRBD2. Trimming removed 10 bases from V and 2 bases from J; junction bases left unmatched: 6. Looked up from germline, CDR1 is MDHEN and CDR2 is SYDVKM. This CDR3 has 14 residues. The CDR3 nucleotides read TGTGCCACCACTCGGACTAGCGGGACCTACGAGCAGTACTTC. Its translation: CATTRTSGTYEQYF.

The rearrangement links TRBV28 to TRBJ2-7; no firm D call. Trimming cost V 4 bases and J 4 bases, with 14 bases left between them. Germline lookup yields CDR1 MDHEN and CDR2 SYDVKM. This CDR3 is 14 amino acids long. The CDR3, as DNA: TGTGCCAGCAGTTCTGGGCAGGAATCATACGAGCAGTACTTC. Its translation: CASSSGQESYEQYF.

The sample holds one count of this clone. The V call is TRBV4-1, the J call TRBJ2-3; TRBD2 agrees at 11 bases. The CDR3 runs to 18 residues. V lost 1 base and J lost 4; bases outside the gene matches: 10. Germline V lookup: CDR1 MGHRA, CDR2 YSYEKL. The CDR3 nucleotides are TGCGCCAGCAGCCAAGGGGGGATAGCGGGAGGGGGCGCAGATACGCAGTATTTT. This codes for CASSQGGIAGGGADTQYF.

The chain links TRBV21-1 to TRBJ2-3; the table's D call, TRBD1, has no DNA check behind it. TRBV21-1 is termed a pseudogene. The CDR3 is 15 amino acids. CDR3 DNA sequence: TGTGCCAGCACCCCCCACCGGGACAGTACAGATACGCAGTATTTT. It specifies CASTPHRDSTDTQYF.

This clone was observed once. The chain has TRBV11-3 and TRBJ2-3, with 9 positions matching TRBD2. In germline, CDR1 is SGHNT, CDR2 YENEEA. After removal of 5 bases from V and 12 bases from J, the junction contained 15 bases not matched to a gene. The CDR3 is 15 residues long. CDR3 in DNA: TGTGCCAGCAGCCAGGGTGTAGGTAGCGGGAGACCTCAGTATTTT. This codes for CASSQGVGSGRPQYF.

In the case of this clone: A junction boundary mismatches the germline segment, possibly from a read error. This sample also contains other DNA sequences that code for the same CDR3. This chain links TRBV29-1 with TRBJ1-1; D perhaps matches TRBD1 (5 bases). The CDR3 is 12 amino acids. Germline V gene lookup returns CDR1 SQVTM and CDR2 ANQGSEA. This chain's CDR3 is CSVLGQNTEAFF. The CDR3 DNA is TGTAGCGTCTTAGGACAGAACACTGAAGCTTTCTTT.

V usage is TRBV19 and J usage is TRBJ1-2; 8 bases are a match to TRBD1. The germline V gene has CDR1 LNHDA and CDR2 SQIVND (reference sequence). CDR3 size: 13 residues. The junction had 5 bases not matched to a gene; V was cut back by 7 bases and J by 4 bases. CDR3 in amino acids: CASITGQGYGYTF. CDR3 DNA: TGTGCCAGTATCACCGGACAGGGCTATGGCTACACCTTC.

The chain employs TRBV5-1 and TRBJ1-2; possibly TRBD1 for D (5 bases). Per germline, CDR1 SGHRS and CDR2 YFSETQ. The CDR3 is 15 residues long. Trimming shortened V by 0 bases and J by 4 bases, and 13 bases separated the two germline ends. CDR3 residues: CASSLGQTSIYGYTF. In DNA, the CDR3 is TGCGCCAGCAGCTTGGGACAGACCTCAATCTATGGCTACACCTTC.

This chain connects TRBV5-8 to TRBJ2-5; possibly TRBD1 for D (6 bases). Gene TRBJ2-7 matches the end of the DNA better, so the J call may be wrong. The CDR3 has 15 amino acids. Germline V gives CDR1 SGHTS, CDR2 YDEGEE. The CDR3 protein is CASSLAPGEIYEQYF. The CDR3 nucleotides are TGTGCCAGCAGCTTGGCCCCAGGGGAAATCTACGAGCAGTACTTC.

The chain carries TRBV20-1 and TRBJ2-3, with D unresolved. The CDR3 spans 11 residues. V lost 7 bases and J lost 4, with 9 bases in between. From germline, CDR1 is DFQATT and CDR2 SNEGSKA (reference sequence). The chain's CDR3 is CSVLDPDTQYF. CDR3 DNA sequence: TGCAGTGTCTTAGATCCAGATACGCAGTATTTT.

This chain connects TRBV25-1 to TRBJ2-3, with TRBD2 as a possible D gene (6 bases). This CDR3 spans 16 amino acids. V was trimmed by 3 bases and J by 6 bases, leaving 19 bases between them. Looked up from germline, CDR1 is MGHDK and CDR2 is SYGVNS. CDR3 protein: CASSDARRPGGDTQYF. The CDR3 bases are TGTGCCAGCAGTGATGCCCGCCGGCCTGGGGGGGATACGCAGTATTTT.

The chain is built from TRBV6-5 and TRBJ2-7; possibly TRBD2 for D (6 bases). The CDR3 is made up of 13 amino acids. Trimming stripped 8 bases from V and 1 base from J, with 12 bases between. Germline V gene sequence: CDR1 MNHEY, CDR2 SVGAGI. The CDR3 protein is CASLEAGSYEQYF. Here the CDR3 DNA reads TGTGCCAGCTTGGAGGCGGGGTCCTACGAGCAGTACTTC.

The V call is TRBV28, the J call TRBJ2-7; D gene uncertain. CDR1 and CDR2 from the germline V gene are MDHEN and SYDVKM. This CDR3 contains 13 residues. The V end lost 3 bases, the J end lost 3 bases, and 9 bases lay between the germline ends. Here the CDR3 DNA reads TGTGCCAGCAGTTTTCCCTCGGGCTACGAGCAGTACTTC. This codes for CASSFPSGYEQYF. Based on the CDR3 plus reference TRBV28 and TRBJ2-7, the full variable domain is DVKVTQSSRYLVKRTGEKVFLECVQDMDHENMFWYRQDPGLGLRLIYFSYDVKMKEKGDIPEGYSVSREKKERFSLILESASTNQTSMYLCASSFPSGYEQYFGPGTRLTVT.

This clone came up a few times. The V and J genes are TRBV6-6 and TRBJ2-3; D perhaps matches TRBD1 (6 bases). The V gene's germline CDR1 is MNHNY and CDR2 SVGAGI (reference sequence). The CDR3 has 13 residues. Trimming left V 7 bases short and J 1 base short, with 9 bases between. The CDR3 reads CASNGGGTDTQYF. As DNA, the CDR3 is TGTGCCAGCAATGGGGGCGGCACAGATACGCAGTATTTT.

The gene calls are TRBV27 and TRBJ2-1; D is possibly TRBD1 (5 bases). Germline CDR1 and CDR2: MNHEY and SMNVEV (reference sequence). V lost 9 bases and J lost 3, with 12 bases in between. The CDR3 runs to 13 residues. The DNA of the CDR3 is TGTGCCAGTCGGTCAGGGTACTACAATGAGCAGTTCTTC. This sequence encodes CASRSGYYNEQFF.

The CDR3 coding sequence is TGTGCCAGCTCATACACAGCCACTGAAGCTTTCTTT. Protein: CASSYTATEAFF. The chain employs TRBV18 and TRBJ1-1, with unresolved D. V lost 5 bases to trimming and J lost 4 bases, with 8 bases between them. CDR3 length equals 12 residues. Germline assignment: CDR1 KGHSH and CDR2 LQKENI.

V usage is TRBV19 and J usage is TRBJ1-2, with D perhaps matching TRBD1 (6 bases). The germline gives CDR1 LNHDA, CDR2 SQIVND (reference sequence). The CDR3 has 10 residues. Deletions cut 8 bases from V and 7 bases from J, with 8 bases between. CDR3 sequence: CASAGVGYTF. CDR3 DNA sequence: TGTGCCAGTGCAGGGGTTGGCTACACCTTC.

The chain has TRBV5-6 and TRBJ2-5; D unresolved. The DNA end is more similar to TRBJ2-7, so the J call may be wrong. The V gene's germline CDR1 is SGHDT and CDR2 YYEEEE. The CDR3 consists of 14 residues. CDR3 region: CASRTGISSYEQYF. DNA of the CDR3: TGTGCCAGCAGGACTGGCATTAGCTCCTACGAGCAGTACTTC.

The chain couples TRBV6-1 to TRBJ2-7, with 9 bases lining up with TRBD2. The CDR3 spans 14 residues. CDR1 is MNHNS, CDR2 SASEGT, per germline. The V gene end was trimmed by 4 bases and the J gene end by 4 bases; junction bases not matched to a gene: 5. This CDR3 reads CASSVRLAEYEQYF. CDR3 nucleotides: TGTGCCAGCAGTGTAAGACTAGCGGAATACGAGCAGTACTTC.

V gene TRBV5-1 combines with J gene TRBJ1-4; possible D gene TRBD1, 6 bases. The germline V and J ends were trimmed by 0 bases and 7 bases, with 16 bases remaining between them. Germline loops: CDR1 SGHRS, CDR2 YFSETQ. This CDR3 contains 16 residues. The DNA of the CDR3 is TGCGCCAGCAGCTTGGAACAGGGTGCGAGGAGTGAAAAACTGTTTTTT. Its translation is CASSLEQGARSEKLFF.